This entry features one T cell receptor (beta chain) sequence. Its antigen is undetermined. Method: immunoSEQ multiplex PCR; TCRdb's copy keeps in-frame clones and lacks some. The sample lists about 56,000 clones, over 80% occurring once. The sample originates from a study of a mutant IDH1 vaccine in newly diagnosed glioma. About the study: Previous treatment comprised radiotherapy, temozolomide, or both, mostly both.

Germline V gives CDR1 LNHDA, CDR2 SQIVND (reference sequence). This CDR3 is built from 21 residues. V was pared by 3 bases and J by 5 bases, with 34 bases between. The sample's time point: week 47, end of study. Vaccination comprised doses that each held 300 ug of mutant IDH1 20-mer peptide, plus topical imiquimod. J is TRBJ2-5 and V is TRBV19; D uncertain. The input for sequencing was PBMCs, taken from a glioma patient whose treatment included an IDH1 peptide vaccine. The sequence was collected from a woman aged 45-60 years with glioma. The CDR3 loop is CASSIGFPSEEWGVLTETQYF. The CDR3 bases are TGTGCCAGTAGTATTGGTTTCCCCAGCGAGGAGTGGGGTGTCCTTACGGAGACCCAGTACTTC. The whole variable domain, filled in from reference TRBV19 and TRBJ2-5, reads DGGITQSPKYLFRKEGQNVTLSCEQNLNHDAMYWYRQDPGQGLRLIYYSQIVNDFQKGDIAEGYSVSREKKESFPLTVTSAQKNPTAFYLCASSIGFPSEEWGVLTETQYFGPGTRLLVL.